This TCR beta chain was captured by sequencing in a study of cytomegalovirus exposure and HLA in healthy donors listed by TCRdb under 2017. Regarding the study in general: An earlier analysis of approximately 550 of the donors reported approximately 300 Gb of sequence data and 117 million unique TCR beta sequences from about 200 million T cells. To study patterns of TCR occurrence, a later analysis re-analyzed previously published TCR beta repertoires from around 660 donors and added high-resolution HLA genotyping. The study was designed to test whether signatures of past pathogen exposure could be identified by cataloging public T cell receptors. Rather than drawing on any new phenotypic data, the later analysis identified candidate immune exposures from TCR beta sequences and the way those sequences occurred across donors. HLA typing included class I and class II loci at four-digit resolution. Donor age, sex, ethnicity and CMV serostatus were collected together with the repertoire data. Among the roughly 400 genotyped donors, roughly 80% belonged to the genetic ancestry cluster associated with self-reported Caucasian donors. A separate validation cohort of over a hundred different subjects was used in addition to the approximately 670-subject first cohort. High-throughput TCR immunosequencing, statistical association of individual TCRs with disease status, and machine learning were combined to predict cytomegalovirus infection status. All discovery cohort repertoires had been generated using a single sequencing platform. A later genetic analysis used genome-wide SNP genotypes for about 60% of the 666 donors, treating that subset as a discovery cohort. The study used immunosequencing to profile the T cell repertoires of approximately 650 subjects and linked those repertoires to cytomegalovirus serostatus. To decide whether each TCR beta V gene segment behaved as functional or pseudogenic, an earlier analysis of some 600 of the donors relied on high-throughput TCR beta sequencing. Typing coverage varied by locus: roughly 629-630 donors for A, B, C, DRB1 and DQB1; approximately 520 for DQA1; more than 600 for DPA1; roughly 450 for DPB1. Because of strong linkage in the cohort, roughly five DR-DQ haplotypes were treated as single units for association and clustering. About 310 gigabases of sequencing data and tens of millions of unique TCR sequences were included in an early release covering several hundred HLA-typed donors. Across around 400 genotyped donors of the cohort, an average of roughly 230,000 unique TCR beta nucleotide sequences per donor were sequenced, and roughly 17% of those sequences were non-productive. Broad study findings and their caveats: Because counts were too low, 15 to 20 rarely observed V segments, including chromosome 9 orphons, were excluded from the earlier analysis of a few hundred of the donors. Linkage disequilibrium might explain the correlated functional status among segregating V segments, but an unknown experimental factor could not be ruled out. A few of the identified cytomegalovirus-associated TCR beta chains were confirmed in vitro to be specific for cytomegalovirus antigens. According to the authors, the approach could potentially be generalized to other disease states and immunological phenotypes. Immune exposure information for the cohort was limited to CMV serostatus. Most TCR sequences were observed very rarely across donors, whereas some public TCRs were present in many individuals. The presence/absence analyses assumed that sequencing depth was roughly uniform across donors, and that assumption may not be true. When HLA alleles, especially DR and DQ, strongly co-occurred, TCR associations were difficult to assign to individual alleles. Compared with the approximately 720-donor mean, donors in an Asian-associated ancestry cluster had fewer N-insertions in productive TCRs, according to a later genetic analysis. A later analysis found that HLA-associated TCR beta chains were more clonally expanded and had lower generation probabilities than equally common non-associated chains. A further reported finding was that TCR beta sequences accurately predicted the HLA-A and HLA-B alleles for most subjects in the first cohort. Because HLA typing was missing for some donors at each locus, association tests included only the typed subset. The cohort was sequenced for TCR beta chains only, and without alpha or paired-chain data the features that could be detected were limited. Broadly in line with IMGT annotations, most TCR beta V segments showed up in productive rearrangements about 87% or about 30% of the time in an earlier analysis of approximately 600 of the donors. According to a later analysis, TCR association rates differed among HLA loci, with DRB1 alleles showing the most associated TCRs and HLA-C alleles showing the fewest. According to a later analysis, most CMV-associated TCR beta chains appeared to be HLA-restricted, and the HLA associations seemed to be driven largely by CMV exposure. A cluster of highly shared sequence variants was judged likely to be a technical artifact of the sequencing pipeline. According to a later analysis, parvovirus B19, influenza, CMV and Epstein-Barr virus appeared linked to several top co-occurrence clusters. An association between a missense DCLRE1C variant and V-gene and J-gene trimming of TCR beta chains was found in a later genetic analysis and replicated in an independent cohort. The classifier was reported to diagnose cytomegalovirus status with high specificity and sensitivity in both the original cohort and the validation cohort. A total of some 180 TCR beta chains were listed by the study as associated with cytomegalovirus. Specific HLA alleles were associated with 15,000 to 20,000 TCR beta sequences at a false discovery rate of 0.05 in a later analysis.

The cohort comprised 710 or so healthy bone marrow donors. All cohort members were sampled while nominally healthy, although unrecorded immune exposures were likely present. The donor tested CMV seronegative and was one of the 352 seronegative cohort members. Every donor gave a peripheral blood sample, and the peripheral blood mononuclear cells from that sample were used for TCR beta sequencing. Genomic DNA was extracted from the blood cell samples with the Qiagen DNeasy Blood Extraction Kit. Details on this clone: It lacks a known antigen. The record has no base qualities; no much larger clone is one base away.

Library generation was performed with the immunoSEQ multiplex PCR assay. A mixture of 60 forward primers for TCR Vbeta segments and 13 reverse primers for TCR Jbeta segments was used in the multiplex PCR. Amplification of the CDR3 region of rearranged TCR beta genes was performed with a multiplex PCR assay on genomic DNA. The amplified TCR beta libraries were sequenced on the Illumina HiSeq System as 87-base-pair reads. Under the source paper's analysis protocol: In a later analysis, some 80 million unique TCR beta chains were counted across the roughly 670 repertoires, and approximately 9.9 million of these chains were shared by at least two donors. A nearest-neighbor algorithm error-corrected the raw reads and collapsed the reads into unique sequences, merging closely related sequences to remove PCR and sequencing errors. Alignment of CDR3 sequences to IMGT reference sequences was used to assign V, D and J gene segments. Each retained sequence needed at least a six-nucleotide match to both a V gene segment and a J gene segment. Rearrangements were called productive when the CDR3 lacked stop codons and stayed in frame with V and J; all others were non-productive. CDR3 was defined by IMGT convention, running from the second conserved V-encoded cysteine to the conserved J-encoded phenylalanine. The earlier analysis of some 600 of the donors excluded sequences that lacked an unambiguous match to a single V gene segment. An earlier analysis of several hundred of the donors called V segments functional above 56.7% productive rearrangements and segregating when the between-donor standard deviation exceeded 5%. A statistical classification framework was built for diagnosing cytomegalovirus status from the catalog of TCR beta chain sequences. A later analysis assigned V and J genes by comparing TCR nucleotide sequences with IMGT/GENE-DB human TR gene sequences. The TCRdist pipeline was used in a later analysis to assign CDR3 sequences and most-parsimonious VDJ recombination scenarios. A later analysis defined each TCR beta chain by its CDR3 amino acid sequence plus V-gene family, and excluded reads lacking a unique V-gene family. As a way to deal with suspected cross-contamination and a sequencing artifact, a later analysis dropped 640 or so nucleotide sequences that were highly shared and had low generation probability. In a later analysis, a clonal expansion index for each public chain was calculated from normalized within-repertoire ranks of inferred template counts. A later analysis computed generation probabilities with a VDJ recombination model fitted to out-of-frame rearrangements, and checked the results against IGoR. In a later analysis, TCR-TCR, TCR-HLA and TCR-CMV co-occurrence was scored with hypergeometric tests, and a repertoire-size bias correction was applied to TCR pairs. A later analysis estimated false discovery rates by permuting HLA or CMV assignments 20 times. In a later analysis, co-occurring TCRs were grouped using DBSCAN, with TCRdist sequence similarity added in when clustering inside HLA-allele-positive subsets. Co-occurrence clustering excluded repertoires with fewer than 30,000 or more than 120,000 public chains, plus five with anomalous nucleotide sharing. Drawn from immuneACCESS, this table holds only the in-frame rearrangements with V and J called that TCRdb kept. Clones are partly lost; checked studies trace under half to an unresolved V gene and leave the rest unexplained. V and J calls and clone size are those listed in that table; D and trimming were worked out from the DNA. For this sample the table gives around 140,000 clones, of which approximately 80% were detected only once. The ten most abundant clones make up 1.2% to 1.5% of the sample.

Sequenced input: PBMCs. This TCR derives from a woman in her thirties or forties in good health and CMV-seronegative.

CDR3 region: CASSSGEIPTEAFF. The bases are TGTGCCAGCAGCTCCGGTGAGATCCCCACTGAAGCTTTCTTT. The rearrangement joined TRBV7-6 to TRBJ1-1; confidence is insufficient to name the D gene. V is cut by 4 bases and J by 4 bases, and the space between the germline ends is 13 bases. From cysteine to phenylalanine, the CDR3 is 14 amino acids long. Only CDR3 DNA is held: 42 bases, read in frame from base 1. The germline V gene gives CDR1 as SGHVS and CDR2 as FNYEAQ.